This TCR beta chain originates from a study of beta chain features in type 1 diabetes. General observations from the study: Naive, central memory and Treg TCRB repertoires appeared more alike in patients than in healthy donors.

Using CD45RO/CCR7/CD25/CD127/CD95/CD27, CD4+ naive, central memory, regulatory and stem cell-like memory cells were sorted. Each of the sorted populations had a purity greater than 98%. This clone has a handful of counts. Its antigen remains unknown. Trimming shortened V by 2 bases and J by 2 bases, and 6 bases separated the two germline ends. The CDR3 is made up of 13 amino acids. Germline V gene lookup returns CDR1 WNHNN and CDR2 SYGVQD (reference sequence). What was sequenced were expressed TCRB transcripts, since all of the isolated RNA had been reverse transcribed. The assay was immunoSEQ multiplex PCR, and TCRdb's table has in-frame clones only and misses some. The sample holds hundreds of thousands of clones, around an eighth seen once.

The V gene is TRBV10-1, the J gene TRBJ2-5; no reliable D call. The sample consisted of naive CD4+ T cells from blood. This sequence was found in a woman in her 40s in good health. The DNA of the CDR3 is TGCGCCAGCAGTGAGCAGGTTCAAGAGACCCAGTACTTC. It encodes CASSEQVQETQYF.